The 3 T cell receptor beta chains in this list originate from one sample, sequenced in a study of blood T cell repertoires in COVID-19 (dated by TCRdb to about 2020). Library creation used the immunoSEQ multiplex PCR assay. The table comes from immuneACCESS by way of TCRdb, which keeps in-frame sequences with V and J called. Part of the clones is missing from these tables; in studies checked, under half for an unresolved V gene and the rest for unknown reasons. Here the sample has 95,000 or so clones; around 80% occur a single time. The ten largest clones add up to nearly 25% of the sample. Sequencing was performed on peripheral blood. The receptors originated from a human donor in a cohort sampled during active COVID-19.

This chain joins TRBV4-3 and TRBJ2-5; 9 bases are shared with TRBD2. Germline trimming cut 1 base from V and 2 bases from J; bases unmatched to any gene: 2. From germline, CDR1 is LGHNA and CDR2 YSLEER. The CDR3 contains 15 residues. CDR3 residues: CASSQGLAVQETQYF. The CDR3 coding sequence is TGCGCCAGCAGCCAAGGACTAGCGGTACAAGAGACCCAGTACTTC.

The V gene is TRBV5-1, the J gene TRBJ1-2; TRBD1 aligns across 8 bases. CDR3 size: 14 residues. Losses at the gene ends were 3 bases for V and 9 bases for J; bases not matched to a gene: 10. Per germline, CDR1 SGHRS and CDR2 YFSETQ. CDR3 coding DNA: TGCGCCAGCAGCTCCGAGACAGGGGACAATCGCTACACCTTC. Protein sequence: CASSSETGDNRYTF.

The chain is built from TRBV5-1 and TRBJ1-1, with D perhaps matching TRBD1 (5 bases). V dropped 0 bases and J dropped 2 bases, with 11 bases sitting between them. Germline loops: CDR1 SGHRS, CDR2 YFSETQ. There are 15 residues in the CDR3. This CDR3 is CASSLAGGKNTEAFF. In DNA form, the CDR3 reads TGCGCCAGCAGCTTGGCGGGGGGAAAAAACACTGAAGCTTTCTTT. Combining the CDR3 with reference TRBV5-1 and TRBJ1-1 gives the whole variable domain KAGVTQTPRYLIKTRGQQVTLSCSPISGHRSVSWYQQTPGQGLQFLFEYFSETQRNKGNFPGRFSGRQFSNSRSEMNVSTLELGDSALYLCASSLAGGKNTEAFFGQGTRLTVV.